Included here is one T cell receptor (beta chain) sequence, with context. Antigen specificity is unknown. This specimen comes from a study of OX40 agonist ivuxolimab in advanced cancers. Across the study: Around 40% of patients had received prior checkpoint inhibitor therapy.

General observations from the study: The average count of expanded clones was higher among CD8+ T cells than among CD4+.

Germline CDR1 and CDR2: LNHNV and YYDKDF (reference sequence). This CDR3 is 17 amino acids long. The V end was cut by 0 bases, the J end by 4 bases, with 18 bases between. Clones were read by immunoSEQ multiplex PCR, and TCRdb kept only the in-frame ones, dropping some. The sample consists of some 58,000 clones, less than 90% of them appearing once. The gene calls are TRBV15 and TRBJ2-5; maybe TRBD1 (5 bases). The input for sequencing was CD4+ or CD8+ T cells sorted from blood, taken in a trial of the OX40 agonist ivuxolimab. The clonotype was recovered from an adult with an advanced solid tumor such as melanoma, head and neck, liver or kidney cancer. The CDR3 sequence: CATSREVAQGQGETQYF. DNA of the CDR3: TGTGCCACCAGCAGAGAGGTGGCTCAGGGCCAGGGAGAGACCCAGTACTTC.